A single sample is the source of the 23 T cell receptor beta chains below, sequenced in a study of cytomegalovirus exposure and HLA in healthy donors listed by TCRdb under 2017. The library was prepared using the immunoSEQ multiplex PCR assay. For the multiplex PCR, a mixture combining 60 forward primers for TCR Vbeta segments and 13 reverse primers for TCR Jbeta segments was used. TCRdb limited this immuneACCESS table to in-frame rearrangements with V and J called. A share of clones is missing; checked studies link under half to unresolved V genes, and the rest is unexplained. This sample gives about 110,000 clones in total; 50% to 65% of them show up just once. The ten biggest clones cover 3.5% to 4% of the sample. The source material was PBMCs. The receptors stem from a man in his thirties or forties in good health and CMV-seropositive.

J is TRBJ1-2 and V is TRBV2; D unresolved. The CDR3 sequence is 13 residues long. The germline V and J ends were trimmed by 1 base and 4 bases, with 7 bases remaining between them. Germline CDR1 SNHLY, CDR2 FYNNEI. This CDR3 reads CASSEGVSYGYTF. The DNA for the CDR3 is TGTGCCAGCAGTGAAGGAGTAAGCTATGGCTACACCTTC.

The rearrangement uses TRBV9 and TRBJ2-1; D call uncertain. This CDR3 comprises 14 residues. Germline CDR1 and CDR2: SGDLS and YYNGEE. V was pared by 4 bases and J by 4 bases, with 12 bases between. The CDR3, as DNA: TGTGCCAGCAGCACTCAAACTCGATACAATGAGCAGTTCTTC. This encodes CASSTQTRYNEQFF.

This chain links TRBV27 with TRBJ2-7; 8 bases are a match to TRBD1. Trimming cost V 7 bases and J 2 bases; bases outside gene matches: 7. CDR3 length equals 14 residues. The germline CDR1 and CDR2 sequences are MNHEY and SMNVEV (reference sequence). In nucleotides, the CDR3 is TGTGCCAGCACCTCCGGGACAGGACCCTACGAGCAGTACTTC. This encodes CASTSGTGPYEQYF.

V gene TRBV5-6 combines with J gene TRBJ2-5, with 7 nucleotides matching TRBD2. Germline CDR1 and CDR2: SGHDT and YYEEEE. CDR3 length: 15 amino acids. The junction had 7 bases not matched to a gene; V was cut back by 0 bases and J by 5 bases. CDR3 DNA: TGTGCCAGCAGCTTGGAAGCGGGGTTGGTGGAGACCCAGTACTTC. Translating gives CASSLEAGLVETQYF.

This clone has a single count. The gene calls are TRBV7-9 and TRBJ2-5; D gene unclear. Germline CDR1 and CDR2: SEHNR and FQNEAQ (reference sequence). This CDR3 has 14 amino acids. The V end was cut by 1 base, the J end by 0 bases, with 6 bases between. For the CDR3, the DNA is TGTGCCAGCAGCTTAGGGCCAGACCAAGAGACCCAGTACTTC. This encodes CASSLGPDQETQYF.

There are a few counts of this clone. The genes are TRBV5-1 and TRBJ2-7; maybe TRBD1 (5 bases). Trimming left V 0 bases short and J 1 base short, with 11 bases between. This CDR3 spans 15 amino acids. From germline, CDR1 is SGHRS and CDR2 YFSETQ. CDR3: CASSLDPTGSYEQYF. CDR3 bases: TGCGCCAGCAGCTTGGACCCTACAGGTTCCTACGAGCAGTACTTC.

The chain combines TRBV7-9 with TRBJ2-7; possible D gene TRBD1, 6 bases. The CDR3 length is 12 residues. Per germline, CDR1 SEHNR and CDR2 FQNEAQ (reference sequence). Between the trimmed V and J ends, which lost 5 bases and 6 bases, there was a span of 11 bases. The CDR3 region is CASSRGWAEQYF. The CDR3 DNA reads TGTGCCAGCAGCAGGGGGTGGGCCGAGCAGTACTTC.

The CDR3 nucleotides read TGCGCCAGCAGATCGGACTCTTCGAACACCGGGGAGCTGTTTTTT. This encodes CASRSDSSNTGELFF. The genes are TRBV5-1 and TRBJ2-2; possible D gene TRBD2, 5 bases. Germline CDR1 and CDR2: SGHRS and YFSETQ. The CDR3 has 15 residues. The V and J ends lost 5 bases and 0 bases respectively, with 11 bases between them.

This clone was counted a few times. The rearrangement uses TRBV9 and TRBJ2-7; 10 bases are shared with TRBD2. CDR1 and CDR2 (germline): SGDLS, YYNGEE. The J segment lost 7 bases and the V segment lost 3 bases, leaving 7 bases of the junction unmatched. This CDR3 has 14 residues. DNA of the CDR3: TGTGCCAGCAGCGGGGGGACTAGCGAAGGAGAGCAGTACTTC. It codes for CASSGGTSEGEQYF.

V and J are TRBV7-3 and TRBJ2-7; 12 nucleotides agree with TRBD1. CDR3 length equals 15 residues. The germline gives CDR1 SGHTA, CDR2 FQGTGA. V was pared by 5 bases and J by 7 bases, with 9 bases of the junction left unmatched. The CDR3 coding sequence is TGTGCCAGCAGCCTCCTGGGACAGGGGGCGATAGAGCAGTACTTC. Amino acids: CASSLLGQGAIEQYF. Based on the CDR3 plus reference TRBV7-3 and TRBJ2-7, the full variable domain is GAGVSQTPSNKVTEKGKYVELRCDPISGHTALYWYRQSLGQGPEFLIYFQGTGAADDSGLPNDRFFAVRPEGSVSTLKIQRTERGDSAVYLCASSLLGQGAIEQYFGPGTRLTVT.

In its sample, this clone was seen once. V usage is TRBV4-1 and J usage is TRBJ2-1, with TRBD2 as a possible D gene (5 bases). The germline V and J ends were trimmed by 2 bases and 4 bases, with 9 bases remaining between them. The germline V gene encodes CDR1 MGHRA and CDR2 YSYEKL. The CDR3 loop spans 14 amino acids. The CDR3 bases are TGCGCCAGCAGCCAACTAGCATGGTACAATGAGCAGTTCTTC. This encodes CASSQLAWYNEQFF.

The table lists this clone with a count of one. This sequence joins TRBV7-8 and TRBJ1-3; TRBD1 might be the D (5 bases). V was pared by 3 bases and J by 1 base, with 19 bases between. Germline V gives CDR1 SGHVS, CDR2 FQNEAQ. The length of the CDR3 is 18 residues. The CDR3 is CASSLGGARPSSGNTIYF. Here the CDR3 DNA reads TGTGCCAGCAGCTTGGGAGGGGCACGACCGTCTTCTGGAAACACCATATATTTT.

V and J are TRBV10-3 and TRBJ2-2, with a tentative D call TRBD2 (7 bases). V lost 2 bases and J lost 7, with 17 bases in between. Germline lookup yields CDR1 ENHRY and CDR2 SYGVKD. The CDR3 spans 16 residues. As DNA, the CDR3 is TGTGCCATCAGTGAGGTGGCGGCGGGGGCTGTCGGGGAGCTGTTTTTT. Amino acids: CAISEVAAGAVGELFF.

The chain combines TRBV7-9 with TRBJ1-4; no clear D gene. Looked up from germline, CDR1 is SEHNR and CDR2 is FQNEAQ (reference sequence). The CDR3 totals 14 residues. V lost 1 base to trimming and J lost 5 bases, with 8 bases between them. The CDR3 nucleotides read TGTGCCAGCAGCTTAGAATGGGCAAATGAAAAACTGTTTTTT. This encodes CASSLEWANEKLFF.

This clone was found a few times. This chain connects TRBV11-1 to TRBJ2-2; 9 nucleotides line up with TRBD2. The CDR3 loop spans 14 amino acids. The germline V gene has CDR1 SGHAT and CDR2 FQDESV (reference sequence). The V segment lost 5 bases and the J segment 8 bases; nucleotides outside the gene matches: 6. The CDR3 protein is CASSPSGGPGELFF. In DNA, the CDR3 is TGTGCCAGCAGCCCCAGCGGGGGGCCGGGGGAGCTGTTTTTT.

The chain joins TRBV7-9 to TRBJ2-4; the match to TRBD1 covers 7 bases. Trimming at V came to 4 bases and at J to 13 bases, leaving 13 bases not matched to a gene. Germline V gene lookup returns CDR1 SEHNR and CDR2 FQNEAQ (reference sequence). The CDR3 totals 14 residues. The CDR3 DNA follows: TGTGCCAGCAGCTCCCGACAGGGTCAGGACCCCCAGTACTTC. Its translation: CASSSRQGQDPQYF.

The rearrangement uses TRBV7-6 and TRBJ2-5; 11 nucleotides match TRBD1. Per the germline V gene, CDR1 is SGHVS and CDR2 is FNYEAQ. V dropped 0 bases and J dropped 8; count of bases not matched to a gene: 5. The CDR3 extends over 15 amino acids. The CDR3 sequence: CASSLARTGGYTQYF. DNA of the CDR3: TGTGCCAGCAGCTTAGCGCGGACAGGGGGCTATACCCAGTACTTC.

V usage is TRBV2 and J usage is TRBJ2-5; 9 nucleotides match TRBD2. The V gene end was trimmed by 11 bases and the J gene end by 0 bases; junction bases not matched to a gene: 4. Germline-derived CDR1 and CDR2 are SNHLY and FYNNEI. The CDR3 extends over 13 amino acids. CDR3 bases: TGTGCCGGGAGCGGGGGGAACCAAGAGACCCAGTACTTC. It codes for CAGSGGNQETQYF.

V and J are TRBV6-1 and TRBJ2-1; weak D call: TRBD2 (6 bases). Trimming stripped 4 bases from V and 3 bases from J, with 16 bases between. The CDR3 contains 16 residues. Looked up from germline, CDR1 is MNHNS and CDR2 is SASEGT. Here the CDR3 reads CASSGPGERYYNEQFF. The CDR3 DNA is TGTGCCAGCAGTGGACCGGGGGAACGTTACTACAATGAGCAGTTCTTC.

The CDR3 is CASSQERQGQCNQPQHF. The CDR3, as DNA: TGTGCCAGCAGCCAAGAGCGTCAGGGGCAATGCAATCAGCCCCAGCATTTT. V is TRBV14 and J is TRBJ1-5; the D gene is possibly TRBD1 (6 bases). V was clipped by 0 bases and J by 2 bases, with 14 bases between them. CDR1 and CDR2 (germline): SGHDN, FVKESK. The CDR3 is 17 residues long. Together with reference TRBV14 and TRBJ1-5, the CDR3 gives the full variable domain: EAGVTQFPSHSVIEKGQTVTLRCDPISGHDNLYWYRRVMGKEIKFLLHFVKESKQDESGMPNNRFLAERTGGTYSTLKVQPAELEDSGVYFCASSQERQGQCNQPQHFGDGTRLSIL.

This chain connects TRBV11-3 to TRBJ2-7; weak D call: TRBD2 (5 bases). Germline V gene lookup returns CDR1 SGHNT and CDR2 YENEEA. The CDR3 contains 12 residues. V dropped 5 bases and J dropped 9 bases, with 14 bases sitting between them. The CDR3 loop reads CASSLCGRGQYF. The CDR3 region has the DNA TGTGCCAGCAGCCTTTGTGGACGGGGGCAGTACTTC.

This clone was seen a handful of times. The chain combines TRBV9 with TRBJ1-1; D may be TRBD1 (5 bases). V lost 4 bases to trimming and J lost 2 bases, with 15 bases between them. This CDR3 spans 15 amino acids. Germline values: CDR1 SGDLS, CDR2 YYNGEE. The CDR3 is CASSHGGTINTEAFF. The CDR3 nucleotides read TGTGCCAGCAGCCATGGAGGGACTATAAACACTGAAGCTTTCTTT.

CDR3 nucleotide sequence: TGTGCCAGCAGGAGGGGACAGGGCTCTGAAAAACTGTTTTTT. It is translated as CASRRGQGSEKLFF. The rearrangement links TRBV6-1 to TRBJ1-4, with 9 bases aligning to TRBD1. V dropped 6 bases and J dropped 7; count of bases not matched to a gene: 6. The CDR3 contains 14 residues. Germline CDR1 MNHNS, CDR2 SASEGT.